Listed below are T cell receptor beta chains from one sample, sequenced in a study of cytomegalovirus exposure and HLA in healthy donors. Using immunoSEQ multiplex PCR, the repertoire was profiled, and TCRdb retains in-frame clones only, with some absent. This sample has approximately 100,000 clones; about 70% occur once, and the top ten carry 1.9%. The source material was PBMCs. The origin of the receptors is a woman aged 40 to 49 in good health and CMV-seronegative. CDR3s include the opening cysteine and the closing phenylalanine or tryptophan. The D gene is left open where the match is weak. Clone size is not always given. Where it is, it says once, few, many or a class for expanded clones.

V	size	D	J	DNA	CDR3
TRBV7-9	-	TRBD2	TRBJ2-1	TGTGCCAGCAGCAAACTAGCGGGAGCCTACAATGAGCAGTTCTTC	CASSKLAGAYNEQFF
TRBV5-1	-	-	TRBJ2-2	TGCGCCAGCAGCTTTCCCGGGAATACCGGGGAGCTGTTTTTT	CASSFPGNTGELFF
TRBV15	-	-	TRBJ2-5	TGTGCCACCAGCAGCCCCGGCCGGGGCCAAGAGACCCAGTACTTC	CATSSPGRGQETQYF
TRBV27	-	TRBD2	TRBJ2-3	TGTGCCAGCAGTCCTAGCGGGGGGGCCACAGATACGCAGTATTTT	CASSPSGGATDTQYF
TRBV5-1	few	-	TRBJ1-5	TGCGCCAGCAGCTTGGCAGGGGATCAGCCCCAGCATTTT	CASSLAGDQPQHF
TRBV4-3	-	-	TRBJ2-7	TGCGCCAGCAGCCAAGCGACAGGGAGGTACGAGCAGTACTTC	CASSQATGRYEQYF
TRBV19	-	-	TRBJ1-5	TGTGCCAGTAGTACCAATAGCAATCAGCCCCAGCATTTT	CASSTNSNQPQHF
TRBV7-8	few	-	TRBJ1-3	TGTGCCAGCAGCTTAGCGTACGGGTCTGGAAACACCATATATTTT	CASSLAYGSGNTIYF
TRBV28	few	TRBD1	TRBJ1-6	TGTGCCAGCAGCCTCCGCGGGCAGGGGGCGTTTCCACCCCTCCACTTT	CASSLRGQGAFPPLHF
TRBV5-1	-	TRBD2	TRBJ2-7	TGCGCCAGCAGCAGGGCCGGGACTAGCGTTAGTGAGCAGTACTTC	CASSRAGTSVSEQYF
TRBV7-9	medium-sized	-	TRBJ2-7	TGTGCCAGCAGCGATCCAGGGAAAACATCCTACGAGCAGTACTTC	CASSDPGKTSYEQYF
TRBV9	once	TRBD2	TRBJ2-1	TGTGCCAGCAGCGCCAATGGCGGAGCGGGAGTCGTCAGTGAGCAGTTCTTC	CASSANGGAGVVSEQFF
TRBV5-1	-	-	TRBJ2-3	TGCGCCAGCAGCTTGGCTCAGGGGTACACAGATACGCAGTATTTT	CASSLAQGYTDTQYF
TRBV5-1	-	TRBD1	TRBJ2-7	TGCGCCAGCAGCTTGGCAAGTACTTGGACAGGGGACGAGCAGTACTTC	CASSLASTWTGDEQYF
TRBV28	-	-	TRBJ2-3	TGTGCCAGCAGGGCCAGCACAGATACGCAGTATTTT	CASRASTDTQYF
TRBV2	once	-	TRBJ2-7	TGTGCCAGCAGTGAAGCCGGCGGAACCTACGAGCAGTACTTC	CASSEAGGTYEQYF
TRBV28	-	TRBD2	TRBJ2-3	TGTGCCAGCATCCCTCCCGGACTAGCGGGAGGCACAGATACGCAGTATTTT	CASIPPGLAGGTDTQYF
TRBV7-9	-	-	TRBJ2-2	TGTGCCAGCAGCTTAGGCTTTAGCCCGAACACCGGGGAGCTGTTTTTT	CASSLGFSPNTGELFF
TRBV4-3	-	-	TRBJ2-1	TGCGCCAGCAGCCAGCAAGACATATACAATGAGCAGTTCTTC	CASSQQDIYNEQFF